Below are 3 T cell receptor beta chains sequenced from a single sample in a study of OX40 agonist ivuxolimab in advanced cancers. TCRdb keeps only in-frame clones here, not all; method: immunoSEQ multiplex PCR. The data contain nearly 80,000 clones, roughly 84% of them singletons. Sequencing was performed on CD4+ or CD8+ T cells sorted from blood, taken in a trial of the OX40 agonist ivuxolimab. These receptors originate from an adult with an advanced solid tumor such as melanoma, head and neck, liver or kidney cancer.

This chain joins TRBV19 and TRBJ2-7; D perhaps matches TRBD1 (6 bases). This CDR3 has 13 amino acids. CDR1 is LNHDA and CDR2 is SQIVND in the germline V gene (reference sequence). Deletions cut 6 bases from V and 3 bases from J, with 12 bases between. The CDR3: CASSLDSYYEQYF. The CDR3 region has the DNA TGTGCCAGTAGCTTGGACAGCTACTACGAGCAGTACTTC.

V usage is TRBV11-3 and J usage is TRBJ2-2; 8 bases map to TRBD1. The CDR3 contains 14 residues. Germline CDR1 SGHNT, CDR2 YENEEA. V lost 5 bases and J lost 5; bases outside the gene matches: 4. CDR3 coding DNA: TGTGCCAGCAGCCAACGGACAGGGACCGGGGAGCTGTTTTTT. This translates into CASSQRTGTGELFF. The variable domain in full, with the rest retrieved from reference TRBV11-3 and TRBJ2-2, is EAGVVQSPRYKIIEKKQPVAFWCNPISGHNTLYWYLQNLGQGPELLIRYENEEAVDDSQLPKDRFSAERLKGVDSTLKIQPAELGDSAVYLCASSQRTGTGELFFGEGSRLTVL.

V and J are TRBV7-8 and TRBJ1-2; D perhaps matches TRBD1 (6 bases). CDR1 and CDR2 (germline): SGHVS, FQNEAQ. Between the trimmed V and J ends, which lost 2 bases and 5 bases, there was a span of 15 bases. The CDR3 runs to 15 residues. CDR3 amino acids: CASSLSPHRAYGYTF. The CDR3, as DNA: TGTGCCAGCAGCTTATCCCCCCACAGGGCATATGGCTACACCTTC.